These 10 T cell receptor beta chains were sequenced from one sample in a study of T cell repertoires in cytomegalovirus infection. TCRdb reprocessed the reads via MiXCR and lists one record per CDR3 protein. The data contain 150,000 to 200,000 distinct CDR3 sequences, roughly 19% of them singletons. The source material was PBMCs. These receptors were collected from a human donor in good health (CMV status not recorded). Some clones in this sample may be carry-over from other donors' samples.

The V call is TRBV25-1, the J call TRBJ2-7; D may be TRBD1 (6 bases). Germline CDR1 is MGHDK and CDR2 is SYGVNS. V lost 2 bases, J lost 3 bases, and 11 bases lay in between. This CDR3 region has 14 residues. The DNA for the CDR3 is TGTGCCAGCAGTGAAGATGGCAGGGGCTACGAGCAGTACTTC. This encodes CASSEDGRGYEQYF.

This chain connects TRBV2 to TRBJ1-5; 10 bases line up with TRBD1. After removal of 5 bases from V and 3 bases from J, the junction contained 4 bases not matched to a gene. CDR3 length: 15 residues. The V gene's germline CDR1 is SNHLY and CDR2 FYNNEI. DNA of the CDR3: TGTGCCAGCAGTCCCGGGACAGGGGCCAATCAGCCCCAGCATTTT. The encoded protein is CASSPGTGANQPQHF.

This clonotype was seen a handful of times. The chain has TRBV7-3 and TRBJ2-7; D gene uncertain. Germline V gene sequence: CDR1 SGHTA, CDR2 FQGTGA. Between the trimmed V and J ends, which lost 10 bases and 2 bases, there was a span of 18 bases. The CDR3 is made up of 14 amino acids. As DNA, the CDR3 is TGTGCCACCGCCCTTACAGCGATCCCCTACGAGCAGTACTTC. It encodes CATALTAIPYEQYF.

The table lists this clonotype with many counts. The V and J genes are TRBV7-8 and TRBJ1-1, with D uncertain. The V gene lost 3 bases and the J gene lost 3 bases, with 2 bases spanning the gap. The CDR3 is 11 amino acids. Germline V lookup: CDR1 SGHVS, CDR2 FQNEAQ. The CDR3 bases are TGTGCCAGCAGCTTGGACACTGAAGCTTTCTTT. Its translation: CASSLDTEAFF.

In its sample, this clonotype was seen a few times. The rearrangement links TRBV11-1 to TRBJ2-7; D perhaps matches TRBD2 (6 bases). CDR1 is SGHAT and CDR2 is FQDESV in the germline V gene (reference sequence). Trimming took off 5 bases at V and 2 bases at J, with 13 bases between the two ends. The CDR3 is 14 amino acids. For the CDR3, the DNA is TGTGCCAGCAGCGCGGCGGGGCTAACCTACGAGCAGTACTTC. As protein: CASSAAGLTYEQYF.

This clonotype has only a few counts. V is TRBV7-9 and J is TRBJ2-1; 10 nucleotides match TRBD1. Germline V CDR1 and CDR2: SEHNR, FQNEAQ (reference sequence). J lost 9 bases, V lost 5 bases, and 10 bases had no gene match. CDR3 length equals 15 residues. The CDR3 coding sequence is TGTGCCAGCAGCCCGAGCCGGGACAGGGGTCGTGAGCAGTTCTTC. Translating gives CASSPSRDRGREQFF.

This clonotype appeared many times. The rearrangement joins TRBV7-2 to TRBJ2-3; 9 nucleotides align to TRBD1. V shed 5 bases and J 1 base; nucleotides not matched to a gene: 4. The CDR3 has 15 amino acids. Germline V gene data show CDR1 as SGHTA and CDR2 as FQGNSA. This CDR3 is CASSPWTGGTDTQYF. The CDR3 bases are TGTGCCAGCAGCCCGTGGACAGGGGGCACAGATACGCAGTATTTT.

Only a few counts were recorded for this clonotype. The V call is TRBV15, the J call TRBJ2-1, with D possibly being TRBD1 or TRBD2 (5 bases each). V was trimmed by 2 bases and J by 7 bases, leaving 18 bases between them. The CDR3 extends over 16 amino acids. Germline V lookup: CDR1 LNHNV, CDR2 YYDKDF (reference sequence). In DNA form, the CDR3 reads TGTGCCACCAGCAGAACCGGGACCGCGATAGGGAATGAGCAGTTCTTC. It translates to CATSRTGTAIGNEQFF.

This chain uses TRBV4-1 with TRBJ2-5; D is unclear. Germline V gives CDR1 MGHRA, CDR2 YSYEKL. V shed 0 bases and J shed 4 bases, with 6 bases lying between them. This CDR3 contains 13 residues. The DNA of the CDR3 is TGCGCCAGCAGCCAAGATTTGAGAGAGACCCAGTACTTC. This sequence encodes CASSQDLRETQYF.

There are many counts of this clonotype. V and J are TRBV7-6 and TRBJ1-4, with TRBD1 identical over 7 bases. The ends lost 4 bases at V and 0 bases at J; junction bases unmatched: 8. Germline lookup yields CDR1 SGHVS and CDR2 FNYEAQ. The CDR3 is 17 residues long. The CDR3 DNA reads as TGTGCCAGCAGCTCGTTACCCGGACAGGCAACTAATGAAAAACTGTTTTTT. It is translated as CASSSLPGQATNEKLFF. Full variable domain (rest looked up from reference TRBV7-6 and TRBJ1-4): GAGVSQSPRYKVTKRGQDVALRCDPISGHVSLYWYRQALGQGPEFLTYFNYEAQQDKSGLPNDRFSAERPEGSISTLTIQRTEQRDSAMYRCASSSLPGQATNEKLFFGSGTQLSVL.